Considering frequency, the clone carrying this T cell receptor beta chain is large. As yet, its antigen is unknown. Some 34,000 genome equivalents of blood DNA were amplified for TRB. TRB rearrangements were amplified by touch-down multiplex PCR with mixed TRB-A/B primers. TCRdb reprocessed the multiplex PCR reads and keeps a single row for each CDR3 protein, giving no DNA. Here the sample table reports about 3,500 distinct CDR3 sequences. Germline V gives CDR1 LNHDA, CDR2 SQIVND (reference sequence). The CDR3 consists of 12 residues. The data are from a study of T cell clusters in autoimmune cytopenias. Whole-study findings and limits: Comparing secondary cytopenia with chronic lymphocytic leukemia showed no cluster-lack signature, apparently masked by lymphoma repertoire. Primary autoimmune cytopenia patients seemingly lacked the physiological T cell clusters found in healthy donors.

The sequencing input was peripheral blood. This receptor was taken from a human donor with an autoimmune cytopenia or autoimmune hepatitis (not recorded which). This rearrangement joins TRBV19 to TRBJ2-3. The CDR3 sequence is CASRLSGDTQYF.